These 16 T cell receptor beta chains originate from one sample sequenced in a study of cytomegalovirus exposure and HLA in healthy donors. The primer mix had 60 Vbeta and 13 Jbeta primers. Assay used: immunoSEQ multiplex PCR; TCRdb lists only in-frame clones, some missing. Seen here are 100,000 or so clones, 60% to 70% observed once, and the top ten hold 3.5% to 4%. The sample consisted of PBMCs. The receptors here all came from a man aged 25 to 40 in good health and CMV-seropositive.

There are a few counts of this clone. The genes are TRBV6-1 and TRBJ2-3; D may be TRBD2 (6 bases). The V and J ends lost 2 bases and 0 bases respectively, with 9 bases between them. The CDR3 length is 15 residues. Germline assignment: CDR1 MNHNS and CDR2 SASEGT. The CDR3 sequence: CASSEILASTDTQYF. The CDR3 DNA reads as TGTGCCAGCAGTGAAATACTAGCTAGCACAGATACGCAGTATTTT.

The V and J genes are TRBV7-9 and TRBJ2-7; 11 bases are shared with TRBD1. V shed 2 bases, J shed 3 bases, and the junction held 3 bases outside the gene matches. Per the germline V gene, CDR1 is SEHNR and CDR2 is FQNEAQ (reference sequence). The CDR3 length is 15 residues. CDR3 protein: CASSLRGQGDYEQYF. The CDR3 DNA is TGTGCCAGCAGCTTAAGGGGACAGGGGGACTACGAGCAGTACTTC.

The chain uses TRBV5-4 and TRBJ2-1, with 12 bases lining up with TRBD1. Germline CDR1 is SGHNT and CDR2 is YYREEE (reference sequence). This CDR3 region has 15 residues. V shed 3 bases and J 9 bases; nucleotides not matched to a gene: 7. The CDR3 DNA reads as TGTGCCAGCAGCTCTTCCGGGACAGGGGGCTCTGAGCAGTTCTTC. Residues: CASSSSGTGGSEQFF.

The chain combines TRBV9 with TRBJ1-2, with D uncertain. The germline V gene encodes CDR1 SGDLS and CDR2 YYNGEE. Trimming shortened V by 5 bases and J by 2 bases, and 10 bases separated the two germline ends. This CDR3 contains 13 residues. In DNA form, the CDR3 reads TGTGCCAGCAGTGGAGACGGCAACTATGGCTACACCTTC. This codes for CASSGDGNYGYTF. Combining the CDR3 with reference TRBV9 and TRBJ1-2 gives the whole variable domain DSGVTQTPKHLITATGQRVTLRCSPRSGDLSVYWYQQSLDQGLQFLIQYYNGEERAKGNILERFSAQQFPDLHSELNLSSLELGDSALYFCASSGDGNYGYTFGSGTRLTVV.

The genes are TRBV7-9 and TRBJ1-3; TRBD1 aligns across 9 bases. Germline lookup yields CDR1 SEHNR and CDR2 FQNEAQ (reference sequence). The CDR3 length is 14 residues. V trimming: 5 bases; J trimming: 7 bases; junction bases outside the gene matches: 6. Written as DNA, the CDR3 is TGTGCCAGCAGCGACCGGGACAGGGCTAACACCATATATTTT. The encoded protein is CASSDRDRANTIYF.

The chain's CDR3 is CASSNPEDIKAFF. CDR3 nucleotides: TGTGCCAGCAGCAACCCAGAGGATATCAAGGCTTTCTTT. The V gene is TRBV6-5, the J gene TRBJ1-1, with D uncertain. Germline CDR1 is MNHEY and CDR2 is SVGAGI. The CDR3 contains 13 residues. V lost 6 bases to trimming and J lost 11 bases, with 19 bases between them.

The V gene is TRBV5-1, the J gene TRBJ2-3, with 8 bases matching TRBD2. The trim removed 3 bases at V and 2 bases at J, leaving 11 bases unmatched. The CDR3 is 17 residues long. Germline values: CDR1 SGHRS, CDR2 YFSETQ. CDR3 residues: CASSWGPERGITDTQYF. CDR3 coding DNA: TGCGCCAGCAGCTGGGGTCCTGAGCGGGGGATCACAGATACGCAGTATTTT.

The V gene is TRBV4-2, the J gene TRBJ1-1; tentative D call: TRBD1 (6 bases). The CDR3 covers 13 residues. Deletions cut 4 bases from V and 8 bases from J, with 14 bases between. Germline V lookup: CDR1 LGHNA, CDR2 YNFKEQ. CDR3 amino acids: CASSPAGGPEAFF. The CDR3, as DNA: TGTGCCAGCAGCCCGGCCGGGGGGCCCGAAGCTTTCTTT.

V is TRBV5-1 and J is TRBJ2-3; the D gene is possibly TRBD1 (6 bases). The CDR3 has 15 residues. Germline loops: CDR1 SGHRS, CDR2 YFSETQ. V lost 5 bases and J 0 bases, leaving 13 bases between the germline ends. The CDR3 region is CASRVRGSSTDTQYF. CDR3 coding DNA: TGCGCCAGCAGAGTGAGGGGGTCTAGCACAGATACGCAGTATTTT.

V is TRBV21-1 and J is TRBJ2-7; TRBD1 is the table's D call, not checked against the DNA. TRBV21-1 represents a pseudogene. The CDR3 runs 14 residues. The CDR3 reads CASTPGQGSYEQYF. For the CDR3, the DNA is TGTGCCAGCACCCCGGGACAGGGGTCCTACGAGCAGTACTTC.

V gene TRBV7-9 combines with J gene TRBJ2-7, with D possibly TRBD1 on 5 matching bases. The V gene's germline CDR1 is SEHNR and CDR2 FQNEAQ (reference sequence). Trimming pared 8 bases from V and 4 bases from J, leaving 15 bases between. CDR3 length: 13 residues. The CDR3 DNA reads as TGTGCCAGCGGACATATCCGTTCTTACGAGCAGTACTTC. This codes for CASGHIRSYEQYF.

The chain combines TRBV5-4 with TRBJ2-3; weak D call: TRBD2 (6 bases). This CDR3 has 16 residues. V lost 0 bases to trimming and J lost 0 bases, with 11 bases between them. Germline V gene sequence: CDR1 SGHNT, CDR2 YYREEE (reference sequence). The CDR3: CASSLEAGRSTDTQYF. The CDR3 region has the DNA TGTGCCAGCAGCTTGGAGGCGGGGCGTAGCACAGATACGCAGTATTTT.

J is TRBJ2-2 and V is TRBV10-3; 7 bases align to TRBD1. The CDR3 contains 15 residues. The germline gives CDR1 ENHRY, CDR2 SYGVKD. The junction had 8 bases not matched to a gene; V was cut back by 7 bases and J by 3 bases. The CDR3 DNA reads as TGTGCCATCACCCAGACAGGGCGGGACACCGGGGAGCTGTTTTTT. It codes for CAITQTGRDTGELFF.

The rearrangement links TRBV29-1 to TRBJ1-3; TRBD1 matches 8 bases. This CDR3 has 15 amino acids. The junction had 12 bases not matched to a gene; V was cut back by 7 bases and J by 4 bases. Germline CDR1 SQVTM, CDR2 ANQGSEA. CDR3: CSASQTGAPGNTIYF. CDR3 coding DNA: TGCAGCGCCTCCCAGACAGGGGCGCCCGGAAACACCATATATTTT.

The V call is TRBV18, the J call TRBJ1-2, with D maybe TRBD1 (6 bases). The germline V and J ends were trimmed by 3 bases and 2 bases, with 19 bases remaining between them. Germline V CDR1 and CDR2: KGHSH, LQKENI. This CDR3 is 17 amino acids long. The CDR3 sequence is CASSPSIWTEKNYGYTF. The CDR3 DNA is TGTGCCAGCTCACCGAGTATATGGACAGAAAAAAACTATGGCTACACCTTC. The full variable domain, in which reference TRBV18 and TRBJ1-2 provide the parts outside the CDR3, is NAGVMQNPRHLVRRRGQEARLRCSPMKGHSHVYWYRQLPEEGLKFMVYLQKENIIDESGMPKERFSAEFPKEGPSILRIQQVVRGDSAAYFCASSPSIWTEKNYGYTFGSGTRLTVV.

This sequence joins TRBV6-5 and TRBJ2-1, with D possibly being TRBD2 (6 bases). The V gene lost 5 bases and the J gene lost 10 bases, with 12 bases spanning the gap. This CDR3 comprises 12 residues. Per germline, CDR1 MNHEY and CDR2 SVGAGI. This chain's CDR3 is CASSDRLAEQFF. The CDR3 DNA is TGTGCCAGCAGTGATCGGCTAGCGGAGCAGTTCTTC.